This is a list of T cell receptor beta chains from one sample in a study of cytotoxic CD8 clonotypes in ibrutinib-treated CLL. Some clones are missing from TCRdb's copy, which holds only in-frame ones; the method was immunoSEQ multiplex PCR. The table records tens of thousands of clones, roughly three fifths of them present only once. The sequences come from PBMCs, collected after 24 months of ibrutinib treatment. These receptor sequences come from a human donor with chronic lymphocytic leukemia. CDR3s include the opening cysteine and the closing phenylalanine or tryptophan. The D gene is left open where the match is weak. For some rows the clone size is stated as once, few or many, or as a class when expanded; others skip it.

d_call	v_call	j_call	clone_size	cdr3_aa	cdr3_nt
NA	TRBV6-1	TRBJ1-2	NA	CASSPGNGYTF	TGTGCCAGCAGCCCAGGGAATGGCTACACCTTC
TRBD1	TRBV6-1	TRBJ2-6	once	CASSEAGLGIWTGFAGANVLTF	TGTGCCAGCAGTGAAGCGGGGTTAGGTATTTGGACAGGGTTTGCTGGGGCCAACGTCCTGACTTTC
NA	TRBV27	TRBJ2-5	NA	CASSFSGETQYF	TGTGCCAGCAGTTTTAGCGGAGAGACCCAGTACTTC
TRBD1	TRBV6-5	TRBJ1-3	NA	CASSKTGAQGNTIYF	TGTGCCAGCAGCAAGACAGGGGCGCAGGGAAACACCATATATTTT
NA	TRBV7-5	TRBJ1-5	few	CASSTTGNSNQPQHF	TGTGCCAGCAGCACGACAGGGAACAGCAATCAGCCCCAGCATTTT
NA	TRBV30	TRBJ2-1	NA	CALIADSYNEQFF	TGTGCCTTGATAGCGGACTCCTACAATGAGCAGTTCTTC
NA	TRBV6-1	TRBJ1-2	NA	CASSQNSNYGYTF	TGTGCCAGCAGTCAGAACAGTAACTATGGCTACACCTTC
NA	TRBV7-2	TRBJ2-3	NA	CASSPRERNENTQYF	TGTGCCAGCAGCCCCCGGGAACGCAATGAAAATACGCAGTATTTT
TRBD1	TRBV7-2	TRBJ1-4	NA	CASSQPGQGPYEKLFF	TGTGCCAGCAGCCAACCGGGACAGGGCCCCTATGAAAAACTGTTTTTT
NA	TRBV19	TRBJ1-5	few	CASKSILTGGHTAQPQHF	TGTGCCAGTAAGAGCATATTGACGGGGGGGCACACCGCTCAGCCCCAGCATTTT
NA	TRBV11-2	TRBJ1-6	few	CASSLSSPLHF	TGTGCCAGCAGCTTATCTTCACCCCTCCACTTT